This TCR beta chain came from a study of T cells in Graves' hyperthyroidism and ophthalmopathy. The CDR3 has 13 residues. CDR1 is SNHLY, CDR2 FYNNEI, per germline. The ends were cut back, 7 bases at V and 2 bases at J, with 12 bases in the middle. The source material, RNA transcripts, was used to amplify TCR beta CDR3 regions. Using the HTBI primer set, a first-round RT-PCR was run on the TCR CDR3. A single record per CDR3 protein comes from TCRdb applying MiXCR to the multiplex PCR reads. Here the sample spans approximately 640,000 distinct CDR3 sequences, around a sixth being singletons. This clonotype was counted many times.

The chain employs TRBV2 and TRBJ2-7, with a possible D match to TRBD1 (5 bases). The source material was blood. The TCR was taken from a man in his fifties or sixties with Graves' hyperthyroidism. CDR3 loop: CASIIDSPYEQYF. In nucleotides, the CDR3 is TGTGCCAGCATTATCGACAGCCCCTACGAGCAGTACTTC. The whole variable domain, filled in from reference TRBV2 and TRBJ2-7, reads EPEVTQTPSHQVTQMGQEVILRCVPISNHLYFYWYRQILGQKVEFLVSFYNNEISEKSEIFDDQFSVERPDGSNFTLKIRSTKLEDSAMYFCASIIDSPYEQYFGPGTRLTVT.